A single TCR beta chain is shown here with its context. What it binds is unknown. These data come from a study of CD8 T cells in ankylosing spondylitis. Quantitative molecular-barcoded 5'-RACE generated the TCR beta libraries. From the 5' RACE reads, TCRdb called clonotypes with MiXCR, one entry per CDR3 protein. This sample carries more than 600,000 distinct CDR3 sequences, roughly 19% of them seen once, and the ten largest clones take around 20%. General study findings and limits: Peripheral blood held disease-linked clones only at relatively low frequency, and these were CD8+. Seemingly characteristic of ankylosing spondylitis blood was a TCR beta motif consisting of under 10 highly homologous variants.

CDR3 size: 19 residues. Germline loops: CDR1 ENHRY, CDR2 SYGVKD. With 4 bases clipped from V and 3 bases from J, the junction kept 12 bases outside the gene matches. The sequence came from a male donor with ankylosing spondylitis. The sequenced material came from blood, either unsorted or a sorted T cell fraction (not recorded which). This chain uses TRBV10-3 with TRBJ2-3; TRBD2 aligns across 14 bases. In DNA form, the CDR3 reads TGTGCCATCAGTGCTACGACTAGCGGGAGGGCCCTCGGTACAGATACGCAGTATTTT. Its protein product is CAISATTSGRALGTDTQYF.